Detailed here is one T cell receptor (beta chain). A junction boundary mismatches the germline segment, possibly from a read error. This record belongs to a study of blood T cell repertoires in COVID-19. On the study more broadly: COVID-19 samples collected from the United States, Italy and Spain covered acute and convalescent phases. T cells, B-cell-depleted T cells, or PBMCs supplied cDNA or gDNA.

In the original analysis: How many nucleated cells were present was estimated from reference gene primer amplification. The data were produced by immunoSEQ multiplex PCR, yet TCRdb's version contains in-frame clones alone and is incomplete. Clonal size and the V and J genes are those of that table, whereas D and trimming came from the DNA. The sample shows tens of thousands of clones, roughly 84% of them seen only once. The CDR3 consists of 13 residues. Looked up from germline, CDR1 is SNHLY and CDR2 is FYNNEI. The sample consisted of peripheral blood. The sequence came from a man aged 35-49 years with acute or convalescent COVID-19. The chain employs TRBV2 and TRBJ1-1, with TRBD1 matching 7 bases. CDR3: CARRQGPNAEAFF. The DNA for the CDR3 is TGTGCCAGGCGACAGGGTCCGAACGCTGAAGCTTTCTTT. The variable domain in full, completed from reference TRBV2 and TRBJ1-1, reads EPEVTQTPSHQVTQMGQEVILRCVPISNHLYFYWYRQILGQKVEFLVSFYNNEISEKSEIFDDQFSVERPDGSNFTLKIRSTKLEDSAMYFCARRQGPNAEAFFGQGTRLTVV.